This TCR beta chain was documented in a study of control samples from healthy donors and cancer patients. Germline loops: CDR1 SGHTA, CDR2 FQGNSA. V gave up 0 bases and J gave up 2 bases, with 9 bases separating them. The length of the CDR3 is 15 residues. Clones were sequenced by immunoSEQ multiplex PCR, and TCRdb holds only the in-frame ones, with some missing. The table records more than 95,000 clones, roughly 86% of them present only once. This chain connects TRBV7-2 to TRBJ2-3; no firm D call. This clonotype originated in a man aged 60 to 69 in good health. Input material: blood. This CDR3 reads CASSLAHANTDTQYF. CDR3 nucleotides: TGTGCCAGCAGCTTAGCGCACGCTAACACAGATACGCAGTATTTT.